This TCR beta chain derives from a study of cytomegalovirus exposure and HLA in healthy donors. PCR employed 60 Vbeta and 13 Jbeta primers. Clones were read by immunoSEQ multiplex PCR, and TCRdb kept only the in-frame ones, dropping some. The sample includes about 45,000 clones, approximately 86% of them seen just once. V shed 4 bases, J shed 5 bases, and the junction held 8 bases outside the gene matches. From germline, CDR1 is LNHDA and CDR2 SQIVND (reference sequence). The CDR3 runs to 15 residues. The chain carries TRBV19 and TRBJ2-5; 9 nucleotides match TRBD1. The origin of this receptor is a woman in her 40s in good health and CMV-seropositive. Source material: PBMCs. The CDR3 protein is CASSTGQGSRETQYF. Written as DNA, the CDR3 is TGTGCCAGTAGTACCGGACAGGGGAGTAGGGAGACCCAGTACTTC.